This passage covers 13 T cell receptor beta chains from one sample sequenced in a study of blood T cell repertoires in COVID-19. The table came from immunoSEQ multiplex PCR; TCRdb's copy has only in-frame clones and leaves some out. Of tens of thousands of clones listed, roughly 90% were seen once; the top ten hold 4.5% to 7%. Sample: peripheral blood. These receptor sequences come from a human donor in a cohort sampled during active COVID-19.

The chain couples TRBV7-9 to TRBJ2-1, with 11 bases lining up with TRBD1. The trim removed 2 bases at V and 4 bases at J, leaving 4 bases unmatched. CDR1 SEHNR and CDR2 FQNEAQ come from the germline V gene (reference sequence). The CDR3 length is 16 residues. CDR3 in amino acids: CASSLPGTGGYNEQFF. The CDR3 DNA sequence: TGTGCCAGCAGCTTACCGGGGACAGGGGGATACAATGAGCAGTTCTTC. Combining the CDR3 with reference TRBV7-9 and TRBJ2-1 gives the whole variable domain DTGVSQNPRHKITKRGQNVTFRCDPISEHNRLYWYRQTLGQGPEFLTYFQNEAQLEKSRLLSDRFSAERPKGSFSTLEIQRTEQGDSAMYLCASSLPGTGGYNEQFFGPGTRLTVL.

The gene calls are TRBV5-1 and TRBJ1-3, with 7 nucleotides matching TRBD1. Germline CDR1 is SGHRS and CDR2 is YFSETQ. Trimming took 2 bases from V and 0 from J; bases not matched to a gene: 14. This CDR3 region has 19 residues. As DNA, the CDR3 is TGCGCCAGCAGCTTAGGGACAGACAGGTCCTCAGTCTCTGGAAACACCATATATTTT. As protein: CASSLGTDRSSVSGNTIYF.

The chain couples TRBV28 to TRBJ1-6; possibly TRBD1 for D (6 bases). The germline V and J ends were trimmed by 10 bases and 7 bases, with 29 bases remaining between them. The CDR3 has 18 residues. Germline V gene data show CDR1 as MDHEN and CDR2 as SYDVKM. CDR3 region: CATHGPTGSIIGNSPLHF. CDR3 nucleotides: TGTGCCACGCATGGCCCTACAGGGTCTATAATTGGGAATTCACCCCTCCACTTT.

The gene calls are TRBV19 and TRBJ1-4; TRBD1 aligns across 7 bases. The CDR3 runs to 15 residues. In germline, CDR1 is LNHDA, CDR2 SQIVND (reference sequence). The junction had 3 bases not matched to a gene; V was cut back by 5 bases and J by 0 bases. The CDR3 region has the DNA TGTGCCAGTAGTCCCGGGACAGCAACTAATGAAAAACTGTTTTTT. As protein: CASSPGTATNEKLFF.

The chain combines TRBV6-1 with TRBJ2-5; 13 nucleotides line up with TRBD2. V dropped 1 base and J dropped 2; count of bases not matched to a gene: 1. Germline values: CDR1 MNHNS, CDR2 SASEGT. The CDR3 has 16 residues. CDR3 coding DNA: TGTGCCAGCAGTGAAGTGGGACTAGCGGGGCAAGAGACCCAGTACTTC. Protein product: CASSEVGLAGQETQYF.

V usage is TRBV9 and J usage is TRBJ2-3; 9 bases fit TRBD2. This CDR3 contains 17 residues. V shed 4 bases and J 7 bases; nucleotides not matched to a gene: 16. CDR1 is SGDLS and CDR2 is YYNGEE in the germline V gene. The DNA for the CDR3 is TGTGCCAGCAGCCCGCGGGGGTTGGCGGGGGGGCCTTATACGCAGTATTTT. Amino acids: CASSPRGLAGGPYTQYF.

Comment on this clone: Its ends do not fully match the called genes, so a read error is possible. The gene calls are TRBV20-1 and TRBJ2-7; TRBD1 agrees at 10 bases. Germline V lookup: CDR1 DFQATT, CDR2 SNEGSKA (reference sequence). The CDR3 is made up of 11 amino acids. The CDR3 DNA follows: TGCAGTGCTAGAAAACGGGACAGGGGCCTCTTC. Its protein product is CSARKRDRGLF.

This chain connects TRBV6-6 to TRBJ1-1, with a possible D match to TRBD1 (5 bases). Trimming left V 5 bases short and J 1 base short, with 11 bases between. The CDR3 extends over 14 amino acids. Germline V gene data show CDR1 as MNHNY and CDR2 as SVGAGI (reference sequence). The CDR3 DNA reads as TGTGCCAGCAGTGATACGACAGAGAACACTGAAGCTTTCTTT. As protein: CASSDTTENTEAFF.

The chain recombines TRBV11-2 with TRBJ1-1, with D perhaps matching TRBD1 (6 bases). Looked up from germline, CDR1 is SGHAT and CDR2 is FQNNGV. The CDR3 totals 16 residues. V was pared by 2 bases and J by 8 bases, with 21 bases between. CDR3 DNA: TGTGCCAGCAGCTTAACTTTTTCTTTGACAGGTCAAGAAGCTTTCTTT. Protein product: CASSLTFSLTGQEAFF.

A few counts support this clone. The chain employs TRBV19 and TRBJ1-5, with D possibly matching TRBD1 (6 bases). The ends were cut back, 7 bases at V and 7 bases at J, with 20 bases in the middle. This CDR3 spans 15 amino acids. Germline V gives CDR1 LNHDA, CDR2 SQIVND (reference sequence). CDR3 amino acids: CASTNQQGWDQPQHF. The CDR3 coding sequence is TGTGCCAGTACCAACCAACAGGGTTGGGACCAGCCCCAGCATTTT. Drawing the rest from reference TRBV19 and TRBJ1-5, the complete variable domain is DGGITQSPKYLFRKEGQNVTLSCEQNLNHDAMYWYRQDPGQGLRLIYYSQIVNDFQKGDIAEGYSVSREKKESFPLTVTSAQKNPTAFYLCASTNQQGWDQPQHFGDGTRLSIL.

The chain carries TRBV5-1 and TRBJ2-7, with 8 nucleotides matching TRBD2. Germline V gene lookup returns CDR1 SGHRS and CDR2 YFSETQ. The CDR3 contains 14 residues. Germline trimming cut 0 bases from V and 6 bases from J; bases unmatched to any gene: 5. CDR3 residues: CASSLAGGLPEQYF. As DNA, the CDR3 is TGCGCCAGCAGCTTGGCGGGGGGGCTCCCCGAGCAGTACTTC.

The V gene is TRBV28, the J gene TRBJ2-7; D possibly corresponds to TRBD2 (6 bases). Looked up from germline, CDR1 is MDHEN and CDR2 is SYDVKM. V shed 6 bases and J shed 6 bases, with 21 bases lying between them. The CDR3 consists of 15 residues. This CDR3 reads CASSLRLVARSEQYF. In nucleotides, the CDR3 is TGTGCCAGCAGCCTCAGACTAGTGGCGAGGTCCGAGCAGTACTTC.

The chain employs TRBV5-6 and TRBJ2-7; maybe TRBD1 (7 bases). The ends were cut back, 0 bases at V and 4 bases at J, with 11 bases in the middle. Germline CDR1 reads SGHDT; CDR2 reads YYEEEE. The CDR3 is 14 amino acids. The CDR3 nucleotides are TGTGCCAGCAGCTTGGAGCAGGGGGGATACGAGCAGTACTTC. Residues: CASSLEQGGYEQYF.